Sequencing of this TCR beta chain was carried out in a study of T cell changes during pregnancy in multiple sclerosis. The protocol was immunoSEQ multiplex PCR, while the TCRdb copy is restricted to in-frame clones and leaves out a portion. The table lists around 77,000 clones, 90% to 95% of them singletons. V was pared by 6 bases and J by 6 bases, with 17 bases between. This CDR3 has 15 amino acids. Germline values: CDR1 MNHEY, CDR2 SVGAGI. Source: peripheral blood, taken in the third trimester of pregnancy. The gene calls are TRBV6-5 and TRBJ2-2; D perhaps matches TRBD1 (6 bases). The receptor's source is a female donor in good health, enrolled as a control in a pregnancy study. CDR3 DNA sequence: TGTGCCAGCAGCACAGGGATCTATGGCTCCGGGGAGCTGTTTTTT. It is translated as CASSTGIYGSGELFF.